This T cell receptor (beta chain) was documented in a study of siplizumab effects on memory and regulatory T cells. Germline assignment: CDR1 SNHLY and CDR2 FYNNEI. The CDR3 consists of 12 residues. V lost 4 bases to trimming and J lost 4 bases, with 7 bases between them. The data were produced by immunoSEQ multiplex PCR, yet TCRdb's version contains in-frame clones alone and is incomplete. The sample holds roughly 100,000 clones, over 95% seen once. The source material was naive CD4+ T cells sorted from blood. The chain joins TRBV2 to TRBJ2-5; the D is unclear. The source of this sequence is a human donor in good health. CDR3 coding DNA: TGTGCCAGCAGTGGGACGCGAGAGACCCAGTACTTC. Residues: CASSGTRETQYF. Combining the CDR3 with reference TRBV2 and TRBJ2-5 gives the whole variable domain EPEVTQTPSHQVTQMGQEVILRCVPISNHLYFYWYRQILGQKVEFLVSFYNNEISEKSEIFDDQFSVERPDGSNFTLKIRSTKLEDSAMYFCASSGTRETQYFGPGTRLLVL.